The clone carrying this T cell receptor (beta chain) was seen more than once but under ten times. Antigen: not known. The entry originates in a study of blood T cells in healthy people across ages. Sample-barcoded 5' priming and a J-beta primer mix drove a second PCR of about 7 to 11 cycles. TCRdb recomputed calls from the 5' RACE reads with MiXCR, one row per CDR3 protein. The repertoire consists of over 550,000 distinct CDR3 sequences, with 25% to 35% occurring once and the leading ten covering 15% to 18%. The V segment lost 5 bases and the J segment 1 base; nucleotides outside the gene matches: 8. Germline values: CDR1 SGHAT, CDR2 FQNNGV. This CDR3 spans 15 amino acids. Study-level findings and limits: Strong correlation was found linking TCR beta diversity to naive T cell percentage. Whereas aged donors had fewer naive CD4+ cells, long-lived donors had more of them and higher diversity. The unsorted PBMCs prevented any conclusive comparison of naive versus antigen-experienced cells.

The clonotype was recovered from a woman of 80 years or more in good health. The rearrangement uses TRBV11-2 and TRBJ2-7; 7 bases are shared with TRBD1. The sequencing sample was made of blood. In nucleotides, the CDR3 is TGTGCCAGCAGCCACTCCGGGACAGCTTCCTACGAGCAGTACTTC. This encodes CASSHSGTASYEQYF.